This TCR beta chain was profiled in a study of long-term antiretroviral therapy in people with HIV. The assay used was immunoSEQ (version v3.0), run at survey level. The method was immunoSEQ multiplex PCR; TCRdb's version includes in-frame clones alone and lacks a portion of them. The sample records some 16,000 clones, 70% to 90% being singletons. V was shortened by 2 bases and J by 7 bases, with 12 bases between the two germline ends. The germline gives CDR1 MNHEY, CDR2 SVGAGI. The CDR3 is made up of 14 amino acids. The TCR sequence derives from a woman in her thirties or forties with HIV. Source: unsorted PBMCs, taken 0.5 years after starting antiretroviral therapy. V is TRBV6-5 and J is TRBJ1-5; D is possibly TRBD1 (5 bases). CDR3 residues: CASSYERGEQPQHF. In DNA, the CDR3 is TGTGCCAGCAGTTACGAAAGGGGTGAACAGCCCCAGCATTTT.